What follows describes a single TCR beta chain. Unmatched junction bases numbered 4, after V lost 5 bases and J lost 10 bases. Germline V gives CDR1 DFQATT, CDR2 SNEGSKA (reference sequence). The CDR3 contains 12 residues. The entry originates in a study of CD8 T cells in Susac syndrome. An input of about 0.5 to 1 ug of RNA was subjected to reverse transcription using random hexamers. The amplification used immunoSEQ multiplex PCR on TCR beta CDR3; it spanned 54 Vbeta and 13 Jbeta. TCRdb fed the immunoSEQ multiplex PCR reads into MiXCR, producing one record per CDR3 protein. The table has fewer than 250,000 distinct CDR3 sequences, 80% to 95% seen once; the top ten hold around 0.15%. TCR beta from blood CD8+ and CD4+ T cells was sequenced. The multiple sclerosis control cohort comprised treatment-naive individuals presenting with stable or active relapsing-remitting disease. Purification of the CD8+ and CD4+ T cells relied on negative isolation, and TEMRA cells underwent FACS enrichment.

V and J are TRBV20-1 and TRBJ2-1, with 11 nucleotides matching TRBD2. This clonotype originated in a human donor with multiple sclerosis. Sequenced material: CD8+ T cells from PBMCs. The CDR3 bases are TGCAGTGCTCTACTAGCGGGAGTGGAGCAGTTCTTC. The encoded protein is CSALLAGVEQFF.